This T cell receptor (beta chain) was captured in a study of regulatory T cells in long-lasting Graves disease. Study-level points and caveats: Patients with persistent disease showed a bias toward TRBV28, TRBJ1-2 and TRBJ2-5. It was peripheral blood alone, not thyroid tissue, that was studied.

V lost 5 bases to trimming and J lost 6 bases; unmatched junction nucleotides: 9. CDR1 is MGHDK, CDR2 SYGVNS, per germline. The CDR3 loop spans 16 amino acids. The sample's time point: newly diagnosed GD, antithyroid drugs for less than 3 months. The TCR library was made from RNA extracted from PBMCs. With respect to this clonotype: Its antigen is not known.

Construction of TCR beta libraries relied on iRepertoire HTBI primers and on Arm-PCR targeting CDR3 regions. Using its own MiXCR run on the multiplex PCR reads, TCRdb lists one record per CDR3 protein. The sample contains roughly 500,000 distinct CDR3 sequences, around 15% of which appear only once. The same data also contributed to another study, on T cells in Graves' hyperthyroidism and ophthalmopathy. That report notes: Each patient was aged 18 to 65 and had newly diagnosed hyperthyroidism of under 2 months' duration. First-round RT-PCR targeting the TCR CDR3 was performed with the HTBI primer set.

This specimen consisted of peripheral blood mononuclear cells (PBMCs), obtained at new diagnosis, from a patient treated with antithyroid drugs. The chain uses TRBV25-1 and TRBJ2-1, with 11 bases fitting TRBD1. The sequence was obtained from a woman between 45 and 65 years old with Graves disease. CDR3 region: CASSPPRDRGSNEQFF. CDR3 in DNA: TGTGCCAGCAGTCCACCCCGGGACAGGGGGAGCAATGAGCAGTTCTTC.